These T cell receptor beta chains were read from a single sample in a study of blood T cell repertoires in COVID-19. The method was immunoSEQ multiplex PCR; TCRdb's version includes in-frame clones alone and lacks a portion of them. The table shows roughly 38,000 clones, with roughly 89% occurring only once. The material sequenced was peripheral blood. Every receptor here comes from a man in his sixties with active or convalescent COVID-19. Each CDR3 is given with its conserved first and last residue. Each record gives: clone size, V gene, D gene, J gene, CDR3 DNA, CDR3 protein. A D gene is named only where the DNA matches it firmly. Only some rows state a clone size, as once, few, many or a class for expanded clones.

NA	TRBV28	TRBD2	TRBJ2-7	TGTGCCAGCAGCGGGACTAGTGCCACCTACGAGCAGTACTTC	CASSGTSATYEQYF
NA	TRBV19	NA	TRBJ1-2	TGTGCCAGTAGTACCTCTCCGTTTGGGGACATCTATGGCTACACCTTC	CASSTSPFGDIYGYTF
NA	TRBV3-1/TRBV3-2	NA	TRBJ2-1	TGTGCCAGCAGCCAAGGCCACACATATGAGCAGTTCTTC	CASSQGHTYEQFF
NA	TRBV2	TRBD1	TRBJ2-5	TGTGCCAGCAGTGAGTGGGACAGGGGAGGCCAAGAGACCCAGTACTTC	CASSEWDRGGQETQYF
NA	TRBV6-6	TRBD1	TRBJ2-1	TGTGCCGCGGGGACAGGGTTTTCCGGTGAGCAGTTCTTC	CAAGTGFSGEQFF
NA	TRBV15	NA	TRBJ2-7	TGTTCCTGTGCGGATAGCTCCTACGAGCAGTACTTC	CSCADSSYEQYF
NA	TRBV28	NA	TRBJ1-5	TGTGCCAGCAGTTCCGGACAGCGTTCTAATTCGAATCAGCCCCAGCATTTT	CASSSGQRSNSNQPQHF
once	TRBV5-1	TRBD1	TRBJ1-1	TGCGCCAGCAGCCGTCCCGGGACAGGGGTGGACACTGAAGCTTTCTTT	CASSRPGTGVDTEAFF
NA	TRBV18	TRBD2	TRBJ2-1	TGTGCCAGCTCCCCCCTAGCGGACTCCTACAATGAGCAGTTCTTC	CASSPLADSYNEQFF
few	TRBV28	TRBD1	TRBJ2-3	TGTGCCAGCAGTTTTAGTGATACGACAGGGAGCACAGATACGCAGTATTTT	CASSFSDTTGSTDTQYF
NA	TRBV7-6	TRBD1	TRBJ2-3	TGTGCCAGCAGCCCGTCAGGGGGATCAAGCACAGATACGCAGTATTTT	CASSPSGGSSTDTQYF
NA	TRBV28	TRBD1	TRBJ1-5	TGTGCCAGCAGTTTACCGACAGGGGGCAAATGGTCGGGCAATCAGCCCCAGCATTTT	CASSLPTGGKWSGNQPQHF
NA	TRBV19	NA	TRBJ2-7	TGTGCCAGTAGTATCTCGGGAACGGGGGAGCAGTACTTC	CASSISGTGEQYF
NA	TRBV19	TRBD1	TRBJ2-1	TGTGCCAGTAGTATGATGGGACAGAGCTCCTACAATGAGCAGTTCTTC	CASSMMGQSSYNEQFF
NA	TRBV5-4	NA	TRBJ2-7	TGTGCCAGCAGCCCCGGCGGCCGTTACTACGAGCAGTACTTC	CASSPGGRYYEQYF
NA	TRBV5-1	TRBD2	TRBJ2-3	TGCGCCAGCAGCTTCAATAGCGGGGAGGCAGATACGCAGTATTTT	CASSFNSGEADTQYF
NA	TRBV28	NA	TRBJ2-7	TGTGCCAGCAGTTCCCCCAGACTAGGCAGGTACGAGCAGTACTTC	CASSSPRLGRYEQYF
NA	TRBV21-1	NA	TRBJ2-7	TGTGCCAGCAGCAAGACACTGACTAGGAACTTC	CASSKTLTRNF
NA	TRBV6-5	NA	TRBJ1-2	TGTGCCAGCAGTTACGACCAGGGATATGGCTACACCTTC	CASSYDQGYGYTF
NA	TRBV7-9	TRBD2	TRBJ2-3	TGTGCCAGCAGCCGTGATATTGCCGGACTAGGCACAGATACGCAGTATTTT	CASSRDIAGLGTDTQYF
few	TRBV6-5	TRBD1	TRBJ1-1	TGTGCCAGCAATACCGGGACAGGGCAGAACACTGAAGCTTTCTTT	CASNTGTGQNTEAFF
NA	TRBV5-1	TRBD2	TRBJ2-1	TGCGCCAGCACACGGACGGCGGGAGGTCACAATGAGCAGTTCTTC	CASTRTAGGHNEQFF
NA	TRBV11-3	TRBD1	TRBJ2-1	TGTGCCAGCAGCTCAGGACAGGGGAATGAGCAGTTCTTC	CASSSGQGNEQFF
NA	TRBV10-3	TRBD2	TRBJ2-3	TGTGCCACCCGGGGACTAGCGGGAGAGGATTACACAGATACGCAGTATTTT	CATRGLAGEDYTDTQYF
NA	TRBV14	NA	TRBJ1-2	TGTGCCAGCAGCCCCAACCAGGCAGATCCTCTCTATGGCTACACCTTC	CASSPNQADPLYGYTF
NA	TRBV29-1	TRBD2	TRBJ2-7	TGCAGCGTACCGGGACTAGCGGACTACGAGCAGTACTTC	CSVPGLADYEQYF
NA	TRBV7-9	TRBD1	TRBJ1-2	TGTGCCAGCAGCTTAGTTGAAGGACAGGGCTACGCATTGGGCTACACCTTC	CASSLVEGQGYALGYTF
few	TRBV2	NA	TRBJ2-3	TGTGCCAGCAGTTTTCTTGAGGGATCCCGCACAGATACGCAGTATTTT	CASSFLEGSRTDTQYF
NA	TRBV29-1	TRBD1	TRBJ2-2	TGCAGCGTTGAGACAGGGGTTACGAACACCGGGGAGCTGTTTTTT	CSVETGVTNTGELFF
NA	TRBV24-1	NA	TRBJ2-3	TGTGCCACCAGCGACACAGGGAAGCGCGCAGATACGCAGTATTTT	CATSDTGKRADTQYF
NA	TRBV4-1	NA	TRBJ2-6	TGCGCCAGCAGCCAACACTCTGGGGCCAACGTCCTGACTTTC	CASSQHSGANVLTF
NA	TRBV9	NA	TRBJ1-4	TGTGCCAGCAGCGTAGGCGGCAGCTTTAATGAAAAACTGTTTTTT	CASSVGGSFNEKLFF
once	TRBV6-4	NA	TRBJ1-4	TGTGCCAGCAGTGAACAAGGGGTTCCTAATGAAAAACTGTTTTTT	CASSEQGVPNEKLFF
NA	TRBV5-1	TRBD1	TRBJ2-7	TGCGCCAGCAGCTTGGTTGGGACAGGGACCTACGAGCAGTACTTC	CASSLVGTGTYEQYF
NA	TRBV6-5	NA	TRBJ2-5	TGTGCCAGCAGGGGCCCCCAAGAGACCCAGTACTTC	CASRGPQETQYF
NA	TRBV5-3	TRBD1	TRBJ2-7	TGTGCCAGAAGCTTGGAACAGGGGGCCCTCAGCGAGCAGTACTTC	CARSLEQGALSEQYF
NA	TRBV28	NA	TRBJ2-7	TGTGCCAGCAGTCCCCTCAGGGAACCCTCCTCCTACGAGCAGTACTTC	CASSPLREPSSYEQYF
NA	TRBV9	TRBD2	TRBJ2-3	TGTGCCAGCAGCGACCGACTAGCGCACAGCACAGATACGCAGTATTTT	CASSDRLAHSTDTQYF
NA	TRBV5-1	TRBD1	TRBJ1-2	TGCGCCAGCAGCGGGAGGACAGGCCTCTATGGCTACACCTTC	CASSGRTGLYGYTF
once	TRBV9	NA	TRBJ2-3	TGTGCCAGCAGCGTGATTGGCGGGCCAAGCACAGATACGCAGTATTTT	CASSVIGGPSTDTQYF
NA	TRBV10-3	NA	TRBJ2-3	TGTGCCATCAGCTCGGCGGGACTTCAGACAGATACGCAGTATTTT	CAISSAGLQTDTQYF
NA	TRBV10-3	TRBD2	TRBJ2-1	TGTGCCATCAGTGAAAGGACTAGCAGCTACAATGAGCAGTTCTTC	CAISERTSSYNEQFF
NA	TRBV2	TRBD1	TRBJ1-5	TGTGCCTCCCGACAGGGCTCAAGCAATCAGCCCCAGCATTTT	CASRQGSSNQPQHF
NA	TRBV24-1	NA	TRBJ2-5	TGTGCCACCAGTGAGCCTCCGGGACTGGGGAGGGAGACCCAGTACTTC	CATSEPPGLGRETQYF
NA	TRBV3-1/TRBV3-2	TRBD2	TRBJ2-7	TGTGCCAGCAGCCGTAAGAGAAAAAAACTAGCGGGGATTTTCTACGAGCAGTACTTC	CASSRKRKKLAGIFYEQYF